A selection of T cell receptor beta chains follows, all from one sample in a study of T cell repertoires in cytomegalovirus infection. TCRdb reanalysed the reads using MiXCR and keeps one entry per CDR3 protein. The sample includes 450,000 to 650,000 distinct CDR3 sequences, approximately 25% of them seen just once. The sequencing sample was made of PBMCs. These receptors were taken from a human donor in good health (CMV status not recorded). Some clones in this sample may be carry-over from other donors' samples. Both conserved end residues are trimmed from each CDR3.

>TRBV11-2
ASSLGGTSGIVAYNEQF
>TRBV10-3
TAGHKGAINYGYT
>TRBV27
ASSPPFGANVLT
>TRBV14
ASSLLPGQDSPLH
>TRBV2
ASRAGEDGYT
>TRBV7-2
ASSLASGGAKNIQY
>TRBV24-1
ATSDGTGIQETQY
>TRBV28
ASKVTGGYLYEQY
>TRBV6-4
ASSAPGLAVYNEQF
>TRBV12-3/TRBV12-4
ASSRDRGGQPQH
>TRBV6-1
ASSGLAGPTDTQY
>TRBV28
ASSFQGLGFTEAF
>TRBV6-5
ASSYSGLNYGYT
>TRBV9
ASSVGSIFSGNTIY
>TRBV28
ASSFHRGRGGNTIY
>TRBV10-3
AISGQTHYEQY
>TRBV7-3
ASSLGGAGGVNEQF
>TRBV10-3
ANSGSETGELF
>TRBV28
ASSPGQGKTQY
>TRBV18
ASSPSQTKNIQY
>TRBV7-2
ASSLRQGGRHQPQH
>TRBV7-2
ASSSRIAGDPSSYNEQF
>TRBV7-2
ASSIGTAPFRYEQY